This T cell receptor beta chain was sequenced for a study of cytomegalovirus exposure and HLA in healthy donors. Study at large: Prior work identified around 120 million unique TCR beta sequences in about 179 million T cells.

V lost 2 bases to trimming and J lost 2 bases; unmatched junction nucleotides: 2. This CDR3 is 17 amino acids long. Germline V lookup: CDR1 SNHLY, CDR2 FYNNEI. The PCR used 60 Vbeta and 13 Jbeta primers. The table came from immunoSEQ multiplex PCR; TCRdb's copy has only in-frame clones and leaves some out. Of about 140,000 clones listed, 55% to 80% are singletons. This clone was observed a handful of times. The chain joins TRBV2 to TRBJ2-1; 14 bases match TRBD2. The sequenced sample was PBMCs. The source of this sequence is a middle-aged woman in good health and CMV-seronegative. The CDR3, as DNA: TGTGCCAGCAGTGAACTGGGACTAGCGGGGGCCTACAATGAGCAGTTCTTC. Protein product: CASSELGLAGAYNEQFF.